The 12 T cell receptor beta chains below come from one sample, sequenced in a study of graft-versus-host responses after intestinal transplantation. Which antigens these TCRs recognize remains unknown. Clones were sequenced by immunoSEQ multiplex PCR, and TCRdb holds only the in-frame ones, with some missing. The sample lists 95,000 to 110,000 clones; around 90% were seen once. Material: unstimulated CD4+ T cells sorted from spleen or lymph node cells, obtained before transplant. All receptors come from a human donor who was the organ donor for an intestinal transplant.

Here the CDR3 DNA reads TGTGCCAGTAGTATTTATACAGGGCTCTCCTACGAGCAGTACTTC. Its protein product is CASSIYTGLSYEQYF. The genes are TRBV19 and TRBJ2-7; maybe TRBD1 (6 bases). The CDR3 is 15 amino acids. V lost 3 bases and J 0 bases, leaving 12 bases between the germline ends. Per germline, CDR1 LNHDA and CDR2 SQIVND (reference sequence).

The chain uses TRBV25-1 and TRBJ2-2; 9 nucleotides align to TRBD1. This CDR3 is built from 16 residues. Looked up from germline, CDR1 is MGHDK and CDR2 is SYGVNS. J gave up 4 bases and V 5 bases, and 8 bases lay outside the gene matches. Written as DNA, the CDR3 is TGTGCCAGCAGTCTTTCCGGGACAGGGTCCACCGGGGAGCTGTTTTTT. This codes for CASSLSGTGSTGELFF. Full variable domain (missing parts from reference TRBV25-1 and TRBJ2-2): EADIYQTPRYLVIGTGKKITLECSQTMGHDKMYWYQQDPGMELHLIHYSYGVNSTEKGDLSSESTVSRIRTEHFPLTLESARPSHTSQYLCASSLSGTGSTGELFFGEGSRLTVL.

This clone is a singleton in its sample. The junction does not match germline at one end; this may be a read error. This chain uses TRBV5-4 with TRBJ1-4; 8 positions agree with TRBD1. Germline V gene data show CDR1 as SGHNT and CDR2 as YYREEE (reference sequence). This CDR3 contains 11 residues. Here the CDR3 reads CASGGQAQSPF. In nucleotides, the CDR3 is TGTGCCAGCGGGGGACAGGCCCAATCCCCTTTT.

The genes are TRBV6-1 and TRBJ1-5; 9 positions agree with TRBD1. The ends lost 7 bases at V and 3 bases at J; junction bases unmatched: 7. Germline V CDR1 and CDR2: MNHNS, SASEGT. The CDR3 has 15 amino acids. The CDR3 protein is CASKTGTGTNQPQHF. CDR3 bases: TGTGCCAGCAAAACAGGGACAGGGACCAATCAGCCCCAGCATTTT.

The rearrangement links TRBV10-3 to TRBJ2-1; 10 bases map to TRBD1. V was clipped by 7 bases and J by 8 bases; unmatched bases: 5. Germline V gene data show CDR1 as ENHRY and CDR2 as SYGVKD. CDR3 length: 13 residues. CDR3 sequence (DNA): TGTGCCATCAACGGACAGGGGGTGGATGAGCAGTTCTTC. It encodes CAINGQGVDEQFF.

In its sample, this clone was seen a few times. This chain links TRBV7-9 with TRBJ1-3; TRBD1 matches at 7 bases. The V gene's germline CDR1 is SEHNR and CDR2 FQNEAQ (reference sequence). The V gene end was trimmed by 3 bases and the J gene end by 0 bases; junction bases not matched to a gene: 5. The CDR3 totals 16 residues. The DNA for the CDR3 is TGTGCCAGCAGCTTGGGACAGCCTCTCTCTGGAAACACCATATATTTT. Encoded protein: CASSLGQPLSGNTIYF.

This clone was recorded only once. The CDR3 region is CASSPRGRGYTF. The CDR3 DNA sequence: TGTGCCAGCAGCCCCCGAGGCCGCGGCTACACCTTC. The chain has TRBV6-5 and TRBJ1-2; no clear D. Germline CDR1 MNHEY, CDR2 SVGAGI. Trimming left V 6 bases short and J 8 bases short, with 13 bases between. The CDR3 is 12 amino acids.

This rearrangement joins TRBV4-1 to TRBJ2-2; 11 bases line up with TRBD1. J lost 4 bases, V lost 5 bases, and 3 bases had no gene match. Germline loops: CDR1 MGHRA, CDR2 YSYEKL. The CDR3 extends over 15 amino acids. The CDR3 region has the DNA TGCGCCAGCAGCAAGGGACAGGGGGGCACCGGGGAGCTGTTTTTT. It codes for CASSKGQGGTGELFF.

The chain is built from TRBV6-4 and TRBJ2-3; D is ambiguous. V was shortened by 2 bases and J by 3 bases, with 6 bases between the two germline ends. The CDR3 is 13 residues long. Germline V gives CDR1 MRHNA, CDR2 SNTAGT. In DNA form, the CDR3 reads TGTGCCAGCAGTGACACTGAAACAGATACGCAGTATTTT. Amino acid sequence: CASSDTETDTQYF.

This clone was seen once. The CDR3 sequence: CASSIGDRRNEKLFF. For the CDR3, the DNA is TGTGCCAGTAGTATAGGCGACCGCCGAAATGAAAAACTGTTTTTT. The V gene is TRBV19, the J gene TRBJ1-4; D remains ambiguous. Per germline, CDR1 LNHDA and CDR2 SQIVND (reference sequence). CDR3 length equals 15 residues. Trimming cost V 1 base and J 5 bases, with 11 bases left between them.

The J gene is TRBJ1-1, the V gene TRBV2; no definite D call. CDR1 and CDR2 from the germline V gene are SNHLY and FYNNEI. The CDR3 loop spans 15 amino acids. V dropped 6 bases and J dropped 4 bases, with 18 bases sitting between them. This CDR3 is CASSETQHPSTEAFF. The DNA for the CDR3 is TGTGCCAGCAGCGAAACACAGCATCCGAGCACTGAAGCTTTCTTT.

The chain couples TRBV11-3 to TRBJ1-1; weak D call: TRBD1 (5 bases). Germline CDR1 is SGHNT and CDR2 is YENEEA. V lost 3 bases to trimming and J lost 1 base, with 6 bases between them. The CDR3 spans 13 residues. The CDR3 DNA is TGTGCCAGCAGCTTCACAGGGAACACTGAAGCTTTCTTT. Translation: CASSFTGNTEAFF.